Sequencing of this T cell receptor beta chain was carried out in a study of blood T cell repertoires in COVID-19. In the study overall: Some COVID-19 samples were acute and others convalescent; all came from the United States, Italy and Spain. PBMCs, B-cell-depleted T cells, or T cells provided the cDNA or gDNA that made up the material.

Authors' processing steps: Scientists estimated how many nucleated cells there were by amplifying reference gene primers. Generated by immunoSEQ multiplex PCR, the TCRdb table keeps only in-frame clones and is missing some. The V and J calls and clone size were taken over from that table, and D and trimming were inferred from the DNA. The sample lists under 25,000 clones, approximately 88% occurring once. V dropped 6 bases and J dropped 4; count of bases not matched to a gene: 1. The CDR3 length is 12 residues. This TCR came from a woman in her 70s with active COVID-19. The chain carries TRBV12-3 or TRBV12-4 and TRBJ2-7; 9 bases line up with TRBD1. The sample comprised peripheral blood. Here the CDR3 DNA reads TGTGCCAGCAGGGACAGGGGTTACGAGCAGTACTTC. It codes for CASRDRGYEQYF.